Each of the 8 T cell receptor beta chains below was sequenced from the same sample in a study of T-cell memory formation after mild COVID-19. TCRdb re-analysed the 5' RACE reads in MiXCR, keeping a single row per CDR3 protein. The top ten hold around a fifth of the sample, which has roughly 370,000 distinct CDR3 sequences, 15% to 20% seen once. The sequenced material came from PBMCs or a T cell subset sorted from them (not recorded which). Receptors were obtained from a man younger than 35 who had mild COVID-19 (a few samples of this study predate the infection). Cell type and time point are not known.

This clonotype turned up a few times. The chain is built from TRBV6-6 and TRBJ1-1; 9 nucleotides line up with TRBD1. CDR1 and CDR2 from the germline V gene are MNHNY and SVGAGI (reference sequence). Trimming at V came to 9 bases and at J to 6 bases, leaving 5 bases not matched to a gene. This CDR3 has 12 amino acids. The CDR3, as DNA: TGTGCCAGTCTAAGACAGGGGGCTGAAGCTTTCTTT. Its translation is CASLRQGAEAFF.

This clonotype showed up just a few times. The chain carries TRBV5-1 and TRBJ1-1; 8 nucleotides align to TRBD1. Unmatched junction bases numbered 2, after V lost 3 bases and J lost 1 base. The CDR3 loop spans 14 amino acids. The germline CDR1 and CDR2 sequences are SGHRS and YFSETQ. The chain's CDR3 is CASSWDRPNTEAFF. DNA of the CDR3: TGCGCCAGCAGCTGGGACAGGCCGAACACTGAAGCTTTCTTT. The full variable domain, rest sourced from reference TRBV5-1 and TRBJ1-1, is KAGVTQTPRYLIKTRGQQVTLSCSPISGHRSVSWYQQTPGQGLQFLFEYFSETQRNKGNFPGRFSGRQFSNSRSEMNVSTLELGDSALYLCASSWDRPNTEAFFGQGTRLTVV.

V is TRBV3-2 and J is TRBJ1-1. TRBV3-2 is reported as a pseudogene. The CDR3 extends over 15 amino acids. The CDR3 region has the DNA TGTGCCAGCAGCCAAGCGGTGGTACGTGGGACTGAAGCTTTCTTT. Encoded protein: CASSQAVVRGTEAFF.

V and J are TRBV24-1 and TRBJ2-5; possibly TRBD1 or TRBD2 for D (6 bases each). CDR3 length: 17 amino acids. V lost 4 bases, J lost 5 bases, and 22 bases lay in between. From germline, CDR1 is KGHDR and CDR2 SFDVKD. The DNA of the CDR3 is TGTGCCACCAGTGAAGACAATAGTGGGGGGCCGGTTGAGACCCAGTACTTC. This gives the protein CATSEDNSGGPVETQYF.

This clonotype showed up just a few times. The chain has TRBV6-2 or TRBV6-3 and TRBJ2-3; either TRBD1 or TRBD2 may supply D (6 bases each). The CDR3 loop spans 15 amino acids. Germline V gives CDR1 MNHEY, CDR2 SVGEGT. With 8 bases removed from V and 0 bases from J, the gap between germline ends came to 15 bases. Written as DNA, the CDR3 is TGTGCCAGCGCTTCGGGGGCCACGAGCACAGATACGCAGTATTTT. This sequence encodes CASASGATSTDTQYF.

The chain recombines TRBV20-1 with TRBJ2-7; 7 bases line up with TRBD1. CDR3 length: 12 residues. The V gene end was trimmed by 2 bases and the J gene end by 5 bases; junction bases not matched to a gene: 3. The germline gives CDR1 DFQATT, CDR2 SNEGSKA (reference sequence). CDR3 in DNA: TGCAGTGCTAGAAAACAGGGGAACGAGCAGTACTTC. Amino acid sequence: CSARKQGNEQYF.

In its sample, this clonotype was seen a few times. The chain is built from TRBV12-5 and TRBJ2-2, with D maybe TRBD2 (7 bases). V gave up 1 base and J gave up 4 bases, with 10 bases separating them. Germline assignment: CDR1 LGHNT and CDR2 FRNRAP. The CDR3 extends over 15 amino acids. Here the CDR3 reads CASGLGGGGTGELFF. Here the CDR3 DNA reads TGTGCTAGTGGTTTGGGGGGAGGGGGCACCGGGGAGCTGTTTTTT.

The genes are TRBV4-3 and TRBJ1-1; D gene ambiguous. Trimming shortened V by 4 bases and J by 1 base, and 7 bases separated the two germline ends. Germline V gene lookup returns CDR1 LGHNA and CDR2 YSLEER. CDR3 length: 13 amino acids. CDR3 in amino acids: CASSRNPNTEAFF. The CDR3 coding sequence is TGCGCCAGCAGCCGAAACCCGAACACTGAAGCTTTCTTT.